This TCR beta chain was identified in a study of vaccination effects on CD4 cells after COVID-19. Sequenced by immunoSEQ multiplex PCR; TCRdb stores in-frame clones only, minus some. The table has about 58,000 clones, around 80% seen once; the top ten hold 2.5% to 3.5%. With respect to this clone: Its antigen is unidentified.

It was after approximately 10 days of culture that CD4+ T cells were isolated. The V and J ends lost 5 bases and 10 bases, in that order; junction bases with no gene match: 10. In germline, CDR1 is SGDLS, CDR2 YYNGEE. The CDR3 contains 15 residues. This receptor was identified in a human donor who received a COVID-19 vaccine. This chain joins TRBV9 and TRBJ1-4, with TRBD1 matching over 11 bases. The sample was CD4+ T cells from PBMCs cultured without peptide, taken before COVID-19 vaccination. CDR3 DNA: TGTGCCAGCAGTGAGACAAGGACAGGGGGCGCAAAACTGTTTTTT. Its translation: CASSETRTGGAKLFF.